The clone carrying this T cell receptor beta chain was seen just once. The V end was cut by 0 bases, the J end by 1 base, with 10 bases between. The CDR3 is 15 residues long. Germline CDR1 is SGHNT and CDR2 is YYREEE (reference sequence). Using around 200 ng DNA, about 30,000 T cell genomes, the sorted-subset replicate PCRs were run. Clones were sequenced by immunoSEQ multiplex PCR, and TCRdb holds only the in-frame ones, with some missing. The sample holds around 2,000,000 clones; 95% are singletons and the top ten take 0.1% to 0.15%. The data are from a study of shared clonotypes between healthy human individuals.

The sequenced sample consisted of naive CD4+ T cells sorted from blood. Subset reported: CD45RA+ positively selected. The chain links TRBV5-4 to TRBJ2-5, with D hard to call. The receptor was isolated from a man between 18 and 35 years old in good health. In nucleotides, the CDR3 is TGTGCCAGCAGCTTGGTCGGAGCTGGCCAAGAGACCCAGTACTTC. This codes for CASSLVGAGQETQYF. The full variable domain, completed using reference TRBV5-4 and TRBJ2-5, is ETGVTQSPTHLIKTRGQQVTLRCSSQSGHNTVSWYQQALGQGPQFIFQYYREEENGRGNFPPRFSGLQFPNYSSELNVNALELDDSALYLCASSLVGAGQETQYFGPGTRLLVL.